This note documents a single TCR beta chain sequence. The data originate from a study of shared clonotypes between healthy human individuals. This CDR3 has 11 residues. Germline V gene data show CDR1 as SGHAT and CDR2 as FQNNGV. The V and J ends lost 5 bases and 4 bases respectively, with 5 bases between them. Each sample came from a Caucasian adult donor living in Nashville, Tennessee. Researchers divided each subset's genomic DNA evenly across several immunoSEQ plates. Replicate PCRs for unsorted PBMC used approximately 300 ng DNA (approximately 30,000 T cell genomes). Some clones are missing from TCRdb's copy, which holds only in-frame ones; the method was immunoSEQ multiplex PCR. The profile shows about 490,000 clones, over 60% of them singletons.

Sequenced material: PBMCs. The chain couples TRBV11-2 to TRBJ1-1; D unresolved. The sequence was obtained from a woman aged 40-49 years in good health. Some clones in this sample may be carry-over from other donors' samples. CDR3: CASSRGTEAFF. The CDR3 region has the DNA TGTGCCAGCAGCCGTGGCACTGAAGCTTTCTTT.